This passage covers 23 T cell receptor beta chains from one sample sequenced in a study of cytomegalovirus exposure and HLA in healthy donors. Primers: 60 Vbeta forward and 13 Jbeta reverse. Method: immunoSEQ multiplex PCR; TCRdb's copy keeps in-frame clones and lacks some. The repertoire consists of approximately 190,000 clones, with approximately 80% occurring once and the leading ten covering 2% to 3%. Specimen: PBMCs. All receptors derive from a woman in her forties or fifties in good health and CMV-seropositive.

The chain combines TRBV12-5 with TRBJ1-5, with D possibly being TRBD1 (5 bases). Trimming shortened V by 0 bases and J by 6 bases, and 12 bases separated the two germline ends. The germline V gene encodes CDR1 LGHNT and CDR2 FRNRAP. The CDR3 totals 15 residues. The CDR3 DNA reads as TGTGCTAGTGGTTTGGTCACAGGAGACTTTCAGCCCCAGCATTTT. Translated: CASGLVTGDFQPQHF.

This chain connects TRBV15 to TRBJ1-5, with 8 bases that match TRBD1. The length of the CDR3 is 15 residues. Per germline, CDR1 LNHNV and CDR2 YYDKDF (reference sequence). Trimming at V came to 6 bases and at J to 2 bases, leaving 6 bases not matched to a gene. The CDR3 DNA sequence: TGTGCCACCAGGCTGGCACAGGGGGGCAATCAGCCCCAGCATTTT. It specifies CATRLAQGGNQPQHF. Together with reference TRBV15 and TRBJ1-5, the CDR3 gives the full variable domain: DAMVIQNPRYQVTQFGKPVTLSCSQTLNHNVMYWYQQKSSQAPKLLFHYYDKDFNNEADTPDNFQSRRPNTSFCFLDIRSPGLGDTAMYLCATRLAQGGNQPQHFGDGTRLSIL.

The chain is built from TRBV10-3 and TRBJ2-7, with 8 bases matching TRBD2. CDR3 length: 13 amino acids. Trimming took 6 bases from V and 3 from J; bases not matched to a gene: 4. Germline V gene data show CDR1 as ENHRY and CDR2 as SYGVKD. The CDR3: CAIRAAGVYEQYF. CDR3 coding DNA: TGTGCCATCAGGGCAGCGGGGGTCTACGAGCAGTACTTC.

The rearrangement links TRBV11-1 to TRBJ1-2; the match to TRBD1 covers 7 bases. The germline CDR1 and CDR2 sequences are SGHAT and FQDESV (reference sequence). The V segment lost 5 bases and the J segment 5 bases; nucleotides outside the gene matches: 8. The CDR3 extends over 14 amino acids. CDR3 in amino acids: CASSLLDRSYGYTF. The CDR3 region has the DNA TGTGCCAGCAGCCTGCTGGACAGGAGTTATGGCTACACCTTC.

For the CDR3, the DNA is TGTGCCAGCAGCTTAAGGGGTAGGGGGAATGAAAAACTGTTTTTT. Translating it yields CASSLRGRGNEKLFF. V gene TRBV7-2 combines with J gene TRBJ1-4, with D possibly TRBD1 on 6 matching bases. The V end was cut by 2 bases, the J end by 5 bases, with 12 bases between. The germline CDR1 and CDR2 sequences are SGHTA and FQGNSA. This CDR3 is built from 15 residues.

The chain couples TRBV7-9 to TRBJ2-3; D unresolved. The germline CDR1 and CDR2 sequences are SEHNR and FQNEAQ (reference sequence). The length of the CDR3 is 12 residues. V was cut by 5 bases and J by 6 bases, with 9 bases left in between. CDR3 protein: CASSPQPDTQYF. CDR3 DNA: TGTGCCAGCAGCCCACAGCCGGATACGCAGTATTTT.

This clone was counted a few times. The chain couples TRBV18 to TRBJ1-5; D remains unclear. The V and J ends lost 6 bases and 5 bases respectively, with 11 bases between them. Looked up from germline, CDR1 is KGHSH and CDR2 is LQKENI. The CDR3 extends over 13 amino acids. Written as DNA, the CDR3 is TGTGCCAGCTCGCCCACTCAGGATCAGCCCCAGCATTTT. Translating it yields CASSPTQDQPQHF.

CDR3 sequence (DNA): TGTGCCAGCAGCCCTCCCGGGACATCTGAAGCTTTCTTT. This encodes CASSPPGTSEAFF. The chain joins TRBV5-4 to TRBJ1-1; D might be TRBD1 (6 bases). The CDR3 covers 13 residues. Germline V gene data show CDR1 as SGHNT and CDR2 as YYREEE (reference sequence). The V end was cut by 4 bases, the J end by 6 bases, with 13 bases between. Based on the CDR3 plus reference TRBV5-4 and TRBJ1-1, the full variable domain is ETGVTQSPTHLIKTRGQQVTLRCSSQSGHNTVSWYQQALGQGPQFIFQYYREEENGRGNFPPRFSGLQFPNYSSELNVNALELDDSALYLCASSPPGTSEAFFGQGTRLTVV.

Only a few counts were recorded for this clone. This chain joins TRBV6-1 and TRBJ1-4; no firm D call. The germline CDR1 and CDR2 sequences are MNHNS and SASEGT. The CDR3 length is 15 residues. Between the trimmed V and J ends, which lost 0 bases and 8 bases, there was a span of 13 bases. The CDR3 here is CASSEAIKGGEKLFF. In nucleotides, the CDR3 is TGTGCCAGCAGTGAAGCGATAAAGGGAGGCGAAAAACTGTTTTTT.

The gene calls are TRBV7-9 and TRBJ2-2; 11 bases fit TRBD1. The CDR3 totals 13 residues. Germline V gives CDR1 SEHNR, CDR2 FQNEAQ (reference sequence). The chain's CDR3 is CSTGQGDTGELFF. The CDR3 region has the DNA TGTTCCACGGGACAGGGGGACACCGGGGAGCTGTTTTTT.

The CDR3 reads CASSRGGGTNYEQYF. The CDR3 region has the DNA TGTGCCAGCTCACGGGGGGGCGGGACGAACTACGAGCAGTACTTC. The rearrangement joins TRBV18 to TRBJ2-7, with TRBD2 as a possible D gene (7 bases). V dropped 4 bases and J dropped 3 bases, with 16 bases sitting between them. This CDR3 is 15 amino acids long. Germline-derived CDR1 and CDR2 are KGHSH and LQKENI.

This clone was counted only a few times. The chain couples TRBV5-6 to TRBJ1-6, with 8 bases identical to TRBD1. The CDR3 length is 13 residues. The trim removed 2 bases at V and 8 bases at J, leaving 0 bases unmatched. Germline V CDR1 and CDR2: SGHDT, YYEEEE. This CDR3 is CASSLQGDSPLHF. The CDR3 DNA is TGTGCCAGCAGCTTACAGGGGGATTCACCCCTCCACTTT.

This clone was counted once. This chain uses TRBV7-8 with TRBJ2-5; 9 nucleotides match TRBD2. TRBJ2-7 matches the DNA end more closely, so the J call is doubtful. CDR3 length: 15 residues. Germline CDR1 and CDR2: SGHVS and FQNEAQ. CDR3 in amino acids: CASSLAGRGGVEQYF. The DNA for the CDR3 is TGTGCCAGCAGCTTAGCTGGGCGGGGGGGCGTCGAGCAGTACTTC.

V gene TRBV19 combines with J gene TRBJ2-3; 8 bases line up with TRBD2. This CDR3 has 16 residues. The J segment lost 4 bases and the V segment lost 3 bases, leaving 9 bases of the junction unmatched. Germline V gene data show CDR1 as LNHDA and CDR2 as SQIVND (reference sequence). CDR3 protein: CASSMKFSGGPDTQYF. The CDR3 region has the DNA TGTGCCAGTAGTATGAAGTTCTCGGGGGGGCCAGATACGCAGTATTTT.

The rearrangement joins TRBV5-1 to TRBJ2-2; 11 nucleotides align to TRBD2. There are 16 residues in the CDR3. The germline V gene encodes CDR1 SGHRS and CDR2 YFSETQ. Trimming removed 3 bases from V and 7 bases from J; junction bases left unmatched: 8. The CDR3 nucleotides read TGCGCCAGCAGCTCTATAGCGGGGGGGCCCGTCGGGGAGCTGTTTTTT. Translating it yields CASSSIAGGPVGELFF.

This chain uses TRBV2 with TRBJ1-1; possible D gene TRBD1, 5 bases. Germline V gene lookup returns CDR1 SNHLY and CDR2 FYNNEI. Trimming removed 6 bases at V and 6 bases at J, with 11 bases between. This CDR3 is 12 amino acids long. CDR3 sequence reads: CASRTVPAEAFF. CDR3 in DNA: TGTGCCAGCAGGACAGTGCCCGCTGAAGCTTTCTTT. The full variable domain, rest sourced from reference TRBV2 and TRBJ1-1, is EPEVTQTPSHQVTQMGQEVILRCVPISNHLYFYWYRQILGQKVEFLVSFYNNEISEKSEIFDDQFSVERPDGSNFTLKIRSTKLEDSAMYFCASRTVPAEAFFGQGTRLTVV.

In DNA form, the CDR3 reads TGTGCCAGCTCACCGGGGACAAGAGAGACCCAGTACTTC. Its translation is CASSPGTRETQYF. This rearrangement joins TRBV18 to TRBJ2-5; a weak D match, TRBD1 (6 bases). V gave up 3 bases and J gave up 4 bases, with 9 bases separating them. The CDR3 consists of 13 residues. Germline V gives CDR1 KGHSH, CDR2 LQKENI. Complete variable domain (other parts from reference TRBV18 and TRBJ2-5): NAGVMQNPRHLVRRRGQEARLRCSPMKGHSHVYWYRQLPEEGLKFMVYLQKENIIDESGMPKERFSAEFPKEGPSILRIQQVVRGDSAAYFCASSPGTRETQYFGPGTRLLVL.

The V gene is TRBV2, the J gene TRBJ2-5; 7 bases are a match to TRBD2. The end of the DNA aligns better with TRBJ2-7, so the J call may be wrong. Germline CDR1 reads SNHLY; CDR2 reads FYNNEI. This CDR3 has 15 residues. CDR3 protein: CASKKAASGPYEQYF. CDR3 nucleotides: TGTGCCAGCAAGAAGGCGGCTAGCGGACCCTACGAGCAGTACTTC.

The chain combines TRBV6-1 with TRBJ1-2; D is possibly TRBD1 (5 bases). Per germline, CDR1 MNHNS and CDR2 SASEGT. Trimming removed 1 base from V and 8 bases from J, with 8 bases in between. This CDR3 has 12 residues. CDR3 bases: TGTGCCAGCAGTGAAGACAGGCAGGGCTACACCTTC. Its protein is CASSEDRQGYTF.

The sample holds one count of this clone. The chain uses TRBV18 and TRBJ1-1, with TRBD1 as a possible D gene (6 bases). The CDR3 is 13 residues long. From germline, CDR1 is KGHSH and CDR2 LQKENI. V was clipped by 8 bases and J by 1 base, with 11 bases between them. The CDR3 nucleotides read TGTGCCAGCGGACAACAGGGGAACACTGAAGCTTTCTTT. It translates to CASGQQGNTEAFF.

This clone was seen just once. The chain has TRBV4-3 and TRBJ1-1, with D maybe TRBD1 (5 bases). Germline V gives CDR1 LGHNA, CDR2 YSLEER. The CDR3 length is 15 residues. V lost 1 base, J lost 4 bases, and 13 bases lay in between. CDR3 sequence reads: CASSQAGGTLTEAFF. CDR3 nucleotides: TGCGCCAGCAGCCAAGCGGGAGGGACGCTCACTGAAGCTTTCTTT.

The chain couples TRBV18 to TRBJ1-1; TRBD1 matches at 9 bases. Germline trimming cut 6 bases from V and 3 bases from J; bases unmatched to any gene: 5. The CDR3 runs to 14 residues. Germline-derived CDR1 and CDR2 are KGHSH and LQKENI. CDR3 sequence reads: CASSLGQGDTEAFF. As DNA, the CDR3 is TGTGCCAGCTCGTTGGGACAGGGCGACACTGAAGCTTTCTTT.

This chain joins TRBV30 and TRBJ1-2; D is undetermined. The germline CDR1 and CDR2 sequences are GTSNPN and SVGIG (reference sequence). This CDR3 contains 13 residues. The CDR3 reads CASKPPTLDGYTF. DNA of the CDR3: TGTGCTTCTAAGCCCCCCACTCTTGATGGCTACACCTTC.